Sequencing of this T cell receptor beta chain was carried out in a study of control samples from healthy donors and cancer patients. Sequencing was performed with immunoSEQ multiplex PCR; in TCRdb, only in-frame clones are kept and a portion is missing. The repertoire holds about 270,000 clones, with over 75% as singletons. This CDR3 contains 11 residues. Germline V CDR1 and CDR2: SGHAT, FQNNGV. With 3 bases clipped from V and 14 bases from J, the junction kept 3 bases outside the gene matches. This clone was picked up a small number of times. The chain uses TRBV11-2 and TRBJ1-4; the match to TRBD1 covers 7 bases. The TCR was taken from a woman between 55 and 75 years old with lung cancer. Material: PBMCs. The CDR3 loop reads CASSFDRVLFF. In nucleotides, the CDR3 is TGTGCCAGCAGCTTCGACAGGGTGCTGTTTTTT. The full variable domain, with the rest looked up from reference TRBV11-2 and TRBJ1-4, is EAGVAQSPRYKIIEKRQSVAFWCNPISGHATLYWYQQILGQGPKLLIQFQNNGVVDDSQLPKDRFSAERLKGVDSTLKIQPAKLEDSAVYLCASSFDRVLFFGSGTQLSVL.